Shown below are 14 T cell receptor beta chains from a single sample sequenced in a study of blood T cells in healthy people across ages. A second PCR of roughly 6 to 12 cycles used a sample-barcoded 5' primer and a J-beta primer mix. MiXCR, applied by TCRdb to the 5' RACE reads, yields one record per CDR3 protein. The sample includes 730,000 or so distinct CDR3 sequences, roughly 41% of them seen just once. The specimen was blood. Source of these receptors: a woman aged 55 to 70 in good health.

In this sample, this clonotype turned up a few times. The gene calls are TRBV7-9 and TRBJ1-6; D not certain. Trimming took off 1 base at V and 6 bases at J, with 16 bases between the two ends. The CDR3 has 17 amino acids. CDR1 SEHNR and CDR2 FQNEAQ come from the germline V gene (reference sequence). CDR3 residues: CASSLGSAADFNSPLHF. The CDR3 coding sequence is TGTGCCAGCAGCTTAGGTAGCGCGGCGGACTTTAATTCACCCCTCCACTTT.

The chain couples TRBV5-1 to TRBJ2-1; 9 bases fit TRBD1. J gave up 5 bases and V 7 bases, and 7 bases lay outside the gene matches. Looked up from germline, CDR1 is SGHRS and CDR2 is YFSETQ. The CDR3 contains 14 residues. The CDR3 loop is CASFSRDRDNEQFF. Written as DNA, the CDR3 is TGCGCCAGCTTCTCCCGGGACAGGGACAATGAGCAGTTCTTC.

This chain joins TRBV2 and TRBJ2-3, with a possible D match to TRBD1 (5 bases). The CDR3 runs to 13 residues. CDR1 and CDR2 (germline): SNHLY, FYNNEI. V gave up 3 bases and J gave up 5 bases, with 9 bases separating them. CDR3 residues: CASSDRVGDTQYF. The CDR3 bases are TGTGCCAGCAGTGACAGGGTGGGAGATACGCAGTATTTT. Looking up the rest from reference TRBV2 and TRBJ2-3 gives the full variable domain: EPEVTQTPSHQVTQMGQEVILRCVPISNHLYFYWYRQILGQKVEFLVSFYNNEISEKSEIFDDQFSVERPDGSNFTLKIRSTKLEDSAMYFCASSDRVGDTQYFGPGTRLTVL.

This clonotype appeared many times. The V call is TRBV3-1, the J call TRBJ2-1; D unclear. The V gene lost 1 base and the J gene lost 9 bases, with 7 bases spanning the gap. The CDR3 spans 12 residues. Per the germline V gene, CDR1 is LGHDT and CDR2 is YNNKEL (reference sequence). The CDR3 reads CASSQVAVEQFF. Written as DNA, the CDR3 is TGTGCCAGCAGCCAAGTTGCTGTTGAGCAGTTCTTC.

Here the CDR3 reads CASSLGDRLTYEQYF. The DNA for the CDR3 is TGCGCCAGCAGCTTGGGGGACAGGCTTACCTACGAGCAGTACTTC. The chain uses TRBV5-1 and TRBJ2-7; 8 positions agree with TRBD1. CDR3 size: 15 residues. Germline trimming cut 0 bases from V and 2 bases from J; bases unmatched to any gene: 4. Germline-derived CDR1 and CDR2 are SGHRS and YFSETQ.

This clonotype was observed a few times. The rearrangement uses TRBV28 and TRBJ2-7; 13 positions match TRBD2. The CDR3 extends over 16 amino acids. The trim removed 5 bases at V and 3 bases at J, leaving 7 bases unmatched. Germline values: CDR1 MDHEN, CDR2 SYDVKM. CDR3: CASSDPRTSGSYEQYF. The CDR3 bases are TGTGCCAGCAGTGACCCTAGGACTAGCGGGAGCTACGAGCAGTACTTC.

This clonotype was recorded a few times. This chain joins TRBV20-1 and TRBJ2-1, with 10 positions matching TRBD2. Germline CDR1 is DFQATT and CDR2 is SNEGSKA (reference sequence). V gave up 0 bases and J gave up 4 bases; unmatched junction bases: 9. The CDR3 runs to 17 residues. CDR3 coding DNA: TGCAGTGCTAGAGATGGAAGCGGGGGGGTGGCTTACAATGAGCAGTTCTTC. This translates into CSARDGSGGVAYNEQFF.

The V call is TRBV12-5, the J call TRBJ1-1; tentatively, D is TRBD1 (5 bases). The CDR3 has 14 amino acids. The V gene lost 0 bases and the J gene lost 1 base, with 6 bases spanning the gap. Per the germline V gene, CDR1 is LGHNT and CDR2 is FRNRAP. The CDR3 DNA sequence: TGTGCTAGTGGTTTGGTGACAGCGAACACTGAAGCTTTCTTT. Protein: CASGLVTANTEAFF. The full variable domain, completed using reference TRBV12-5 and TRBJ1-1, is DARVTQTPRHKVTEMGQEVTMRCQPILGHNTVFWYRQTMMQGLELLAYFRNRAPLDDSGMPKDRFSAEMPDATLATLKIQPSEPRDSAVYFCASGLVTANTEAFFGQGTRLTVV.

This clonotype was picked up a small number of times. The V call is TRBV7-9, the J call TRBJ2-5, with D unclear. Per germline, CDR1 SEHNR and CDR2 FQNEAQ (reference sequence). The CDR3 length is 16 residues. V lost 4 bases, J lost 3 bases, and 18 bases lay in between. The CDR3 reads CASSSGWGETEETQYF. The CDR3 bases are TGTGCCAGCAGCTCTGGGTGGGGTGAGACGGAAGAGACCCAGTACTTC.

Only a few counts were recorded for this clonotype. The chain combines TRBV7-9 with TRBJ2-7, with 7 bases that match TRBD1. V shed 2 bases and J 6 bases; nucleotides not matched to a gene: 7. The germline gives CDR1 SEHNR, CDR2 FQNEAQ (reference sequence). This CDR3 is built from 14 residues. CDR3 amino acids: CASSLMTGNREQYF. The CDR3 DNA reads as TGTGCCAGCAGCTTAATGACAGGGAATCGCGAGCAGTACTTC.

This clonotype was seen more than once but under ten times. This sequence joins TRBV20-1 and TRBJ1-1; D unclear. Germline-derived CDR1 and CDR2 are DFQATT and SNEGSKA (reference sequence). Trimming cost V 3 bases and J 0 bases, with 11 bases left between them. The CDR3 spans 14 residues. The CDR3 loop reads CSASPAAMNTEAFF. Here the CDR3 DNA reads TGCAGTGCTAGTCCTGCCGCGATGAACACTGAAGCTTTCTTT.

The chain uses TRBV28 and TRBJ2-1; D is tentatively TRBD1 or TRBD2 (5 bases each). This CDR3 contains 12 residues. CDR1 is MDHEN and CDR2 is SYDVKM in the germline V gene. The V gene lost 8 bases and the J gene lost 6 bases, with 11 bases spanning the gap. The CDR3 region is CASCRDRNEQFF. Written as DNA, the CDR3 is TGTGCCAGCTGCCGGGACCGCAATGAGCAGTTCTTC.

The rearrangement uses TRBV6-2 or TRBV6-3 and TRBJ2-5; tentatively, D is TRBD1 (7 bases). Trimming stripped 6 bases from V and 2 bases from J, with 19 bases between. Per the germline V gene, CDR1 is MNHEY and CDR2 is SVGEGT. The CDR3 has 16 amino acids. For the CDR3, the DNA is TGTGCCAGCAGCCTTGGACACCAGGGGGGACAAGAGACCCAGTACTTC. Residues: CASSLGHQGGQETQYF.

This chain links TRBV4-2 with TRBJ2-1, with D perhaps being TRBD1 or TRBD2 (6 bases each). Germline V gives CDR1 LGHNA, CDR2 YNFKEQ. V shed 2 bases and J shed 9 bases, with 8 bases lying between them. The CDR3 covers 12 residues. The CDR3 DNA reads TGTGCCAGCAGCCAAAAGGGGGGTGAGCAGTTCTTC. Its translation: CASSQKGGEQFF.